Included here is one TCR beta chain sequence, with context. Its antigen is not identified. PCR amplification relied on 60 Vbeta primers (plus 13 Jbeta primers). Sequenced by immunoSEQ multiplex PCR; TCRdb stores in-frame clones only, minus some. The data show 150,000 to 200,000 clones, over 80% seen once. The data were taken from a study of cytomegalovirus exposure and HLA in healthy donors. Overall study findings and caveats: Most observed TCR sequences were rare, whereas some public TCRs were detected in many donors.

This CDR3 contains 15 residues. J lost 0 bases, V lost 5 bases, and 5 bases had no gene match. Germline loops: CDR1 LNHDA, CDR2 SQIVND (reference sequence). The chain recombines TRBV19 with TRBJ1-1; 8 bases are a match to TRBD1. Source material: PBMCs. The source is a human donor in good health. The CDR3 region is CASSPRTGMNTEAFF. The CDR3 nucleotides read TGTGCCAGTAGTCCCCGGACAGGGATGAACACTGAAGCTTTCTTT.